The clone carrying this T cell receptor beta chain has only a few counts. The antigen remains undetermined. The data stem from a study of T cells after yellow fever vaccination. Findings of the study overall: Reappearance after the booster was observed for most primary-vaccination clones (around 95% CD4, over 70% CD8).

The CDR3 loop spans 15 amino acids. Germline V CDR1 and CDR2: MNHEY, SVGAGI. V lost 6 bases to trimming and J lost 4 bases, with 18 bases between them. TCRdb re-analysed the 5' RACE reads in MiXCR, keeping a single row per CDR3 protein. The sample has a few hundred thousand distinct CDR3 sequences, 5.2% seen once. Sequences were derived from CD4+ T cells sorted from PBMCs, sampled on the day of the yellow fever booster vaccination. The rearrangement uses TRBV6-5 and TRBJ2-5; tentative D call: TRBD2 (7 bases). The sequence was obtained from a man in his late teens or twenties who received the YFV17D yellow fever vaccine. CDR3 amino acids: CASRPRPGGGETQYF. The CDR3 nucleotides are TGTGCCAGCAGGCCTCGTCCGGGGGGCGGAGAGACCCAGTACTTC.